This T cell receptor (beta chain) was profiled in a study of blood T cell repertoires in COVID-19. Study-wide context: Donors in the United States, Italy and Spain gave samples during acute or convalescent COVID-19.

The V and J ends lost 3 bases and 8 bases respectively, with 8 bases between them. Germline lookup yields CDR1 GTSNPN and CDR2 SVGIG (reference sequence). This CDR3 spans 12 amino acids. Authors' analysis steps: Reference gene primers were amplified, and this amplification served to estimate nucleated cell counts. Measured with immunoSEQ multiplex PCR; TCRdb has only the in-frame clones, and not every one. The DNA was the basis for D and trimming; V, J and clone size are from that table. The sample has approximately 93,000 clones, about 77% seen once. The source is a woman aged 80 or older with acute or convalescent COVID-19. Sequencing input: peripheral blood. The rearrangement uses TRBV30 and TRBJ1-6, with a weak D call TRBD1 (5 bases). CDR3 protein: CAWSDRYSPLHF. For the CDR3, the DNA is TGTGCCTGGAGCGACAGATATTCACCCCTCCACTTT.